This T cell receptor (beta chain) was identified during a study of cytomegalovirus exposure and HLA in healthy donors. Overall study results and limits: Researchers reported in a later analysis that a missense DCLRE1C variant was tied to TCR beta V- and J-gene trimming. Presence/absence analyses treated sequencing depth as roughly uniform across donors. A prior analysis recorded that most TCR beta V segments were productive about 90% or about 30% of the time.

Worth noting for this clone: Its matching antigen is unknown.

The germline CDR1 and CDR2 sequences are SGHVS and FQNEAQ. V lost 4 bases to trimming and J lost 5 bases, with 21 bases between them. This CDR3 contains 16 residues. Amplification used 60 Vbeta primers and 13 Jbeta primers. Assay used: immunoSEQ multiplex PCR; TCRdb lists only in-frame clones, some missing. The sample lists about 98,000 clones, roughly three quarters occurring once. The sequenced material came from PBMCs. The TCR comes from a male donor in good health and CMV-seropositive. V is TRBV7-8 and J is TRBJ2-7; D not certain. Written as DNA, the CDR3 is TGTGCCAGCAGCTCTCCTCTTGGAGTAGCTCGAAACGAGCAGTACTTC. Its translation is CASSSPLGVARNEQYF.